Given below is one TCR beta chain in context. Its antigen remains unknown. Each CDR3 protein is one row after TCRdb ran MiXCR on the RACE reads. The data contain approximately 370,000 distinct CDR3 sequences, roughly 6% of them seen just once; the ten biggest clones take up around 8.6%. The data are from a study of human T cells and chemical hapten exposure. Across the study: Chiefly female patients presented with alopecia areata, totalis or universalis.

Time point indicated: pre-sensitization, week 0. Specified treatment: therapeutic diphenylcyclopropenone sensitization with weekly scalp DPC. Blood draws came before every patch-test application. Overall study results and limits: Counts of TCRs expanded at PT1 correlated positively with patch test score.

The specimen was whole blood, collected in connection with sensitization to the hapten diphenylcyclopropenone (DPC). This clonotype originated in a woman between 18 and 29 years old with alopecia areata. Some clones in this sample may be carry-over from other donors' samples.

This CDR3 is CASSQGGQGPYYEQYF. Written as DNA, the CDR3 is TGCGCCAGCAGCCAAGGGGGACAGGGACCATATTACGAGCAGTACTTC. The chain uses TRBV4-1 and TRBJ2-7, with 9 bases identical to TRBD1. CDR1 and CDR2 (germline): MGHRA, YSYEKL. The V segment lost 1 base and the J segment 4 bases; nucleotides outside the gene matches: 8. This CDR3 contains 16 residues.